One and the same sample provided the 26 T cell receptor beta chains below, sequenced in a study of T cell responses to AZD1222 COVID-19 vaccine (dated by TCRdb to about 2021). The meaning of the sample's time point label: about 28 days (+/-7) after the second vaccine dose. The sample's treatment or condition label is to be understood as: meningococcal conjugate vaccine given as trial control. Receptors were amplified or captured by the immunoSEQ multiplex PCR assay. Sourced from immuneACCESS, this table was stored by TCRdb with only in-frame sequences that have V and J called. A share of the clones is absent; for the studies checked, an unresolved V gene accounts for under half, and the remainder has no known explanation. In this sample the table shows some 180,000 clones, approximately 95% of which occur a single time. Under 1.1% of the sample is in the top ten clones. Specimen: peripheral blood, collected 28 days after the second dose of the MenACWY control vaccine. Receptor source: an adult who received the MenACWY meningococcal vaccine as a control.

The chain couples TRBV18 to TRBJ1-2, with D maybe TRBD1 (5 bases). This CDR3 has 12 amino acids. Germline V lookup: CDR1 KGHSH, CDR2 LQKENI. V was cut by 2 bases and J by 8 bases, with 9 bases left in between. The CDR3 DNA is TGTGCCAGCTCACCAGGGCAGGGCGGCTACACCTTC. It is translated as CASSPGQGGYTF.

The rearrangement links TRBV27 to TRBJ1-4, with D unclear. The CDR3 is 15 amino acids. Deletions cut 8 bases from V and 0 bases from J, with 13 bases between. CDR1 MNHEY and CDR2 SMNVEV come from the germline V gene (reference sequence). The CDR3 DNA reads as TGTGCCAGCGATCAGCCAGGTGCAACTAATGAAAAACTGTTTTTT. Its protein is CASDQPGATNEKLFF.

The gene calls are TRBV6-5 and TRBJ1-1; TRBD1 aligns across 7 bases. J was trimmed by 0 bases and V by 4 bases; bases with no gene match: 2. CDR1 is MNHEY and CDR2 is SVGAGI in the germline V gene. The CDR3 has 14 residues. Here the CDR3 reads CASSFTGVNTEAFF. CDR3 coding DNA: TGTGCCAGCAGTTTTACAGGGGTGAACACTGAAGCTTTCTTT.

The chain couples TRBV6-5 to TRBJ1-5, with 9 bases identical to TRBD1. The CDR3 has 14 amino acids. V gave up 4 bases and J gave up 7 bases; unmatched junction bases: 5. CDR1 MNHEY and CDR2 SVGAGI come from the germline V gene. CDR3 amino acids: CASSFEQGAQPQHF. CDR3 DNA: TGTGCCAGCAGTTTTGAACAGGGGGCCCAGCCCCAGCATTTT.

This chain connects TRBV14 to TRBJ1-2, with D possibly being TRBD1 (5 bases). Trimming shortened V by 0 bases and J by 3 bases, and 8 bases separated the two germline ends. The germline CDR1 and CDR2 sequences are SGHDN and FVKESK. The CDR3 is made up of 14 amino acids. The CDR3 region has the DNA TGTGCCAGCAGCCAAGACTCGACAGACTATGGCTACACCTTC. Its protein is CASSQDSTDYGYTF.

The DNA of the CDR3 is TGTGCCTGGAGCCTAGGACAGGGATTGGGAAAACTGTTTTTT. Translation gives CAWSLGQGLGKLFF. The V gene is TRBV30, the J gene TRBJ1-4, with 8 bases matching TRBD1. V trimming: 3 bases; J trimming: 10 bases; junction bases outside the gene matches: 10. The CDR3 loop spans 14 amino acids. Per germline, CDR1 GTSNPN and CDR2 SVGIG (reference sequence).

The V gene is TRBV12-5, the J gene TRBJ1-1; D call uncertain. Germline-derived CDR1 and CDR2 are LGHNT and FRNRAP. V was cut by 5 bases and J by 1 base, with 8 bases left in between. The CDR3 covers 13 residues. The CDR3 region is CASGLRTNTEAFF. DNA of the CDR3: TGTGCTAGTGGTCTTCGCACGAACACTGAAGCTTTCTTT.

This clone was counted once. V is TRBV29-1 and J is TRBJ1-2; no reliable D call. The CDR3 length is 13 residues. Trimming shortened V by 0 bases and J by 6 bases, and 11 bases separated the two germline ends. Looked up from germline, CDR1 is SQVTM and CDR2 is ANQGSEA. The CDR3 reads CSVEERVRNGYTF. The CDR3 coding sequence is TGCAGCGTTGAAGAACGGGTTAGGAATGGCTACACCTTC.

The V and J genes are TRBV18 and TRBJ1-1; 10 bases align to TRBD1. CDR1 KGHSH and CDR2 LQKENI come from the germline V gene. With V trimmed by 3 bases and J by 11 bases, 6 bases remained unmatched. The CDR3 totals 13 residues. For the CDR3, the DNA is TGTGCCAGCTCACCTGACCGACAGGGGGCGGCTTTCTTT. Its protein is CASSPDRQGAAFF.

This chain links TRBV30 with TRBJ1-1; D is unresolved. Trimming took off 4 bases at V and 3 bases at J, with 9 bases between the two ends. CDR1 is GTSNPN and CDR2 is SVGIG in the germline V gene (reference sequence). The CDR3 contains 12 residues. In DNA form, the CDR3 reads TGTGCCTGGAATGAGGGCTACACTGAAGCTTTCTTT. Translated: CAWNEGYTEAFF.

V and J are TRBV10-1 and TRBJ2-3; 11 positions match TRBD2. Trimming removed 4 bases from V and 2 bases from J; junction bases left unmatched: 5. CDR3 length equals 16 residues. Looked up from germline, CDR1 is WNHNN and CDR2 is SYGVQD (reference sequence). The CDR3 nucleotides are TGCGCCAGCAGTGTGGGGACTAGCGGAACCACAGATACGCAGTATTTT. Encoded protein: CASSVGTSGTTDTQYF.

This clone was detected once. The chain has TRBV14 and TRBJ2-2; 9 positions agree with TRBD1. Germline values: CDR1 SGHDN, CDR2 FVKESK. The J segment lost 6 bases and the V segment lost 0 bases, leaving 8 bases of the junction unmatched. The CDR3 has 17 residues. CDR3 nucleotide sequence: TGTGCCAGCAGCCAAGACCCCGGGACAGGGCCTTCCGGGGAGCTGTTTTTT. As protein: CASSQDPGTGPSGELFF.

CDR3 region: CASSLGPAVYEKLFF. For the CDR3, the DNA is TGTGCCAGCAGCTTAGGGCCGGCAGTCTATGAAAAACTGTTTTTT. The genes are TRBV11-2 and TRBJ1-4, with D hard to call. Trimming removed 1 base from V and 6 bases from J, with 12 bases in between. Per germline, CDR1 SGHAT and CDR2 FQNNGV. The CDR3 loop spans 15 amino acids.

This clone appeared a single time. The same CDR3 also results from other DNA sequences found in this sample. The V call is TRBV7-2, the J call TRBJ2-3; a weak D match, TRBD1 (5 bases). CDR1 is SGHTA, CDR2 FQGNSA, per germline. Trimming left V 0 bases short and J 2 bases short, with 9 bases between. The CDR3 runs 15 residues. Here the CDR3 DNA reads TGTGCCAGCAGCTTAGCGGGGCAGTCCACAGATACGCAGTATTTT. Translating gives CASSLAGQSTDTQYF. Based on the CDR3 plus reference TRBV7-2 and TRBJ2-3, the full variable domain is GAGVSQSPSNKVTEKGKDVELRCDPISGHTALYWYRQSLGQGLEFLIYFQGNSAPDKSGLPSDRFSAERTGGSVSTLTIQRTQQEDSAVYLCASSLAGQSTDTQYFGPGTRLTVL.

V gene TRBV5-1 combines with J gene TRBJ1-2, with unresolved D. The CDR3 is 12 residues long. Trimming took off 3 bases at V and 11 bases at J, with 14 bases between the two ends. The germline V gene has CDR1 SGHRS and CDR2 YFSETQ. The CDR3 region is CASSSDWTGYTF. For the CDR3, the DNA is TGCGCCAGCAGCTCCGATTGGACGGGTTACACCTTC.

This chain joins TRBV2 and TRBJ2-7; D might be TRBD1 (6 bases). Trimming cost V 7 bases and J 7 bases, with 23 bases left between them. Germline lookup yields CDR1 SNHLY and CDR2 FYNNEI. The CDR3 has 15 residues. The CDR3 is CASKVRRTEFAEQYF. CDR3 sequence (DNA): TGTGCCAGCAAGGTACGTCGGACAGAGTTCGCAGAGCAGTACTTC.

This CDR3 is CASRRDSYTGELFF. CDR3 bases: TGTGCCAGCAGGCGAGACAGCTACACCGGGGAGCTGTTTTTT. The chain joins TRBV2 to TRBJ2-2, with D tentatively TRBD1 (5 bases). This CDR3 region has 14 residues. The germline CDR1 and CDR2 sequences are SNHLY and FYNNEI. The V end lost 6 bases, the J end lost 3 bases, and 11 bases lay between the germline ends.

CDR3 in amino acids: CASSVGTSGGMDTQYF. DNA for the CDR3: TGTGCCAGCAGCGTAGGTACTAGCGGGGGGATGGATACGCAGTATTTT. The rearrangement links TRBV9 to TRBJ2-3, with 12 bases matching TRBD2. CDR3 length: 16 residues. CDR1 and CDR2 from the germline V gene are SGDLS and YYNGEE. The V and J ends lost 0 bases and 6 bases, in that order; junction bases with no gene match: 5.

The CDR3 DNA reads as TGTGCCAGCGGTTTTTCCGAGCGGGGAAAACTGTTTTTT. This gives the protein CASGFSERGKLFF. The chain has TRBV2 and TRBJ1-4; D gene uncertain. The CDR3 runs 13 residues. CDR1 and CDR2 from the germline V gene are SNHLY and FYNNEI. Trimming stripped 8 bases from V and 10 bases from J, with 17 bases between.

The table lists this clone with a count of one. This CDR3 reads CASGPSGGADYGYTF. Here the CDR3 DNA reads TGTGCCAGCGGACCTTCAGGGGGCGCGGACTATGGCTACACCTTC. The rearrangement links TRBV2 to TRBJ1-2; 8 bases match TRBD1. This CDR3 region has 15 residues. Germline CDR1 is SNHLY and CDR2 is FYNNEI. V gave up 8 bases and J gave up 3 bases; unmatched junction bases: 11.

The V and J genes are TRBV7-2 and TRBJ2-7; 8 bases agree with TRBD2. The V segment lost 1 base and the J segment 2 bases; nucleotides outside the gene matches: 4. The germline CDR1 and CDR2 sequences are SGHTA and FQGNSA. This CDR3 has 15 amino acids. CDR3 sequence reads: CASSLGSGGPYEQYF. The CDR3 coding sequence is TGTGCCAGCAGCTTAGGGAGCGGGGGACCCTACGAGCAGTACTTC.

In this sample, this clone turned up once. This chain links TRBV3-1 (or the pseudogene TRBV3-2) with TRBJ1-1, with D perhaps TRBD1 (5 bases). This CDR3 has 15 amino acids. Germline V gives CDR1 LGHDT, CDR2 YNNKEL (reference sequence). Trimming shortened V by 5 bases and J by 4 bases, and 17 bases separated the two germline ends. The CDR3, as DNA: TGTGCCAGCAGCACCCTTTCGACAGCATTCACTGAAGCTTTCTTT. Its translation: CASSTLSTAFTEAFF.

This clone was detected once. CDR3 in amino acids: CASSLRGRPEAFF. CDR3 DNA: TGTGCCAGCAGCCTAAGGGGGCGACCTGAAGCTTTCTTT. This sequence joins TRBV13 and TRBJ1-1, with TRBD1 matching 7 bases. This CDR3 has 13 residues. Germline V gene lookup returns CDR1 PRHDT and CDR2 FYEKMQ (reference sequence). The ends lost 5 bases at V and 6 bases at J; junction bases unmatched: 6.

V usage is TRBV3-1 (or the pseudogene TRBV3-2) and J usage is TRBJ1-2; D remains ambiguous. CDR1 LGHDT and CDR2 YNNKEL come from the germline V gene (reference sequence). This CDR3 has 12 residues. V was cut by 1 base and J by 12 bases, with 12 bases left in between. This CDR3 is CASSQAEGPHTF. The CDR3 DNA reads as TGTGCCAGCAGCCAAGCCGAAGGGCCCCACACCTTC.

J is TRBJ2-7 and V is TRBV10-3; 8 nucleotides line up with TRBD2. CDR3 length equals 14 residues. Germline CDR1 and CDR2: ENHRY and SYGVKD. V dropped 1 base and J dropped 6; count of bases not matched to a gene: 5. In DNA, the CDR3 is TGTGCCATCAGTGAGTTTTCCGGGACTAGCGAGCAGTACTTC. Translation gives CAISEFSGTSEQYF.

The chain couples TRBV19 to TRBJ1-2; 12 bases fit TRBD1. This CDR3 has 14 amino acids. CDR1 is LNHDA, CDR2 SQIVND, per germline (reference sequence). Losses at the gene ends were 6 bases for V and 7 bases for J; bases not matched to a gene: 6. CDR3: CASRTGGQGAGYTF. The CDR3 DNA follows: TGTGCCAGTAGGACTGGGGGACAGGGGGCTGGCTACACCTTC.